One sample yielded the 19 T cell receptor beta chains listed below, sequenced in a study of T cell responses to AZD1222 COVID-19 vaccine (dated by TCRdb to the early 2020s). Interpreted using the paper, the time point label stands for: baseline before first vaccination. The library was produced with the immunoSEQ multiplex PCR assay. Not all clones reach the TCRdb copy of this immuneACCESS table, which keeps in-frame sequences only. Checked studies attribute under half of the gap to unresolved V genes and leave the rest unexplained. For this sample the table gives over 100,000 clones, of which 93% were detected only once. Of the sample, roughly 5% falls within the top ten clones. The sample consisted of peripheral blood, taken on day 0 of AZD1222 vaccination. These receptors were taken from an adult in good health.

The chain employs TRBV10-3 and TRBJ2-1, with 13 bases lining up with TRBD2. Germline V CDR1 and CDR2: ENHRY, SYGVKD. This CDR3 has 16 residues. J lost 7 bases, V lost 6 bases, and 9 bases had no gene match. The CDR3 region is CAIRLPGTSGKNEQFF. The CDR3 DNA follows: TGTGCCATCAGACTACCCGGGACTAGCGGGAAAAATGAGCAGTTCTTC.

In DNA, the CDR3 is TGTGCCAGCAGCCAAGAGCCGGTGAGCACAGATACGCAGTATTTT. Amino acid sequence: CASSQEPVSTDTQYF. The rearrangement links TRBV3-1 (or the pseudogene TRBV3-2) to TRBJ2-3; D not certain. Germline lookup yields CDR1 LGHDT and CDR2 YNNKEL (reference sequence). V was trimmed by 0 bases and J by 0 bases, leaving 7 bases between them. The CDR3 is made up of 15 amino acids.

A single count supports this clone. This chain links TRBV27 with TRBJ2-1; no clear D. The CDR3 extends over 13 amino acids. The ends were cut back, 2 bases at V and 9 bases at J, with 11 bases in the middle. Germline values: CDR1 MNHEY, CDR2 SMNVEV (reference sequence). The CDR3: CASSLVPATEQFF. The CDR3 DNA is TGTGCCAGCAGTTTAGTTCCCGCAACTGAGCAGTTCTTC.

The CDR3 here is CASSLVREGTEAFF. The DNA of the CDR3 is TGTGCCAGCAGCTTGGTCAGGGAAGGCACTGAAGCTTTCTTT. The chain uses TRBV5-4 and TRBJ1-1; weak D call: TRBD1 (5 bases). This CDR3 contains 14 residues. The V gene's germline CDR1 is SGHNT and CDR2 YYREEE (reference sequence). Deletions cut 0 bases from V and 4 bases from J, with 10 bases between.

The V call is TRBV6-6, the J call TRBJ1-2, with 8 bases matching TRBD1. V lost 7 bases and J lost 0; bases outside the gene matches: 4. The CDR3 is made up of 14 amino acids. Germline CDR1 reads MNHNY; CDR2 reads SVGAGI (reference sequence). In DNA form, the CDR3 reads TGTGCCAGCACAGTACAGGGGGCTAACTATGGCTACACCTTC. It translates to CASTVQGANYGYTF.

The chain joins TRBV7-2 to TRBJ2-2, with D perhaps TRBD2 (5 bases). Germline V CDR1 and CDR2: SGHTA, FQGNSA. The ends were cut back, 4 bases at V and 6 bases at J, with 9 bases in the middle. CDR3 length: 13 residues. In DNA, the CDR3 is TGTGCCAGCAGCTGGACTTCCCCCGGGGAGCTGTTTTTT. Encoded protein: CASSWTSPGELFF.

The genes are TRBV27 and TRBJ1-1; possible D gene TRBD1, 5 bases. The germline CDR1 and CDR2 sequences are MNHEY and SMNVEV (reference sequence). There are 15 residues in the CDR3. V was clipped by 1 base and J by 6 bases, with 15 bases between them. CDR3 loop: CASSLYDSTNAEAFF. The CDR3 DNA reads TGTGCCAGCAGTTTATACGACAGCACTAACGCTGAAGCTTTCTTT.

V is TRBV24-1 and J is TRBJ1-2; D unclear. V gave up 4 bases and J gave up 2 bases, with 7 bases separating them. The germline CDR1 and CDR2 sequences are KGHDR and SFDVKD. The length of the CDR3 is 13 residues. The CDR3 loop is CATSESQNYGYTF. The CDR3 coding sequence is TGTGCCACCAGTGAAAGTCAGAACTATGGCTACACCTTC.

The chain couples TRBV5-5 to TRBJ1-2; 8 bases are shared with TRBD1. Germline CDR1 is SGHKS and CDR2 is YYEKEE (reference sequence). The CDR3 covers 17 residues. V trimming: 3 bases; J trimming: 3 bases; junction bases outside the gene matches: 13. The CDR3 region has the DNA TGTGCCAGCAGCTCCCCGGGCAGGGGGCGCTTCGACTATGGCTACACCTTC. It translates to CASSSPGRGRFDYGYTF. The full variable domain, in which reference TRBV5-5 and TRBJ1-2 provide the parts outside the CDR3, is DAGVTQSPTHLIKTRGQQVTLRCSPISGHKSVSWYQQVLGQGPQFIFQYYEKEERGRGNFPDRFSARQFPNYSSELNVNALLLGDSALYLCASSSPGRGRFDYGYTFGSGTRLTVV.

The chain links TRBV3-1 (or the pseudogene TRBV3-2) to TRBJ2-3; TRBD2 aligns across 14 bases. The CDR3 is made up of 16 amino acids. Germline values: CDR1 LGHDT, CDR2 YNNKEL (reference sequence). V gave up 4 bases and J gave up 6 bases; unmatched junction bases: 6. CDR3 nucleotides: TGTGCCAGCAGCCTGGGACTAGCGGGAGTGAGGGATACGCAGTATTTT. Its translation is CASSLGLAGVRDTQYF.

The chain links TRBV2 to TRBJ2-6; D might be TRBD1 (6 bases). The germline V and J ends were trimmed by 4 bases and 0 bases, with 7 bases remaining between them. Germline V gene sequence: CDR1 SNHLY, CDR2 FYNNEI. This CDR3 is built from 15 residues. The CDR3 is CASSGQASGANVLTF. CDR3 nucleotides: TGTGCCAGCAGTGGACAGGCCTCTGGGGCCAACGTCCTGACTTTC.

The chain combines TRBV9 with TRBJ2-1; TRBD2 agrees at 12 bases. The junction had 8 bases not matched to a gene; V was cut back by 2 bases and J by 8 bases. The CDR3 runs to 16 residues. Germline V lookup: CDR1 SGDLS, CDR2 YYNGEE. This chain's CDR3 is CASSVEPSGRAYEQFF. The CDR3, as DNA: TGTGCCAGCAGCGTCGAACCTAGCGGGAGGGCCTATGAGCAGTTCTTC.

This chain links TRBV7-8 with TRBJ1-1; D gene unclear. The CDR3 covers 12 residues. V was pared by 2 bases and J by 6 bases, with 7 bases between. Looked up from germline, CDR1 is SGHVS and CDR2 is FQNEAQ. The CDR3 sequence is CASSLMQAEAFF. The CDR3 coding sequence is TGTGCCAGCAGCTTAATGCAGGCTGAAGCTTTCTTT.

J is TRBJ2-7 and V is TRBV2; D is ambiguous. Deletions cut 7 bases from V and 3 bases from J, with 13 bases between. This CDR3 is built from 13 residues. Looked up from germline, CDR1 is SNHLY and CDR2 is FYNNEI. The CDR3 protein is CASIMIGHYEQYF. The CDR3, as DNA: TGTGCCAGCATAATGATAGGCCACTACGAGCAGTACTTC.

The J gene is TRBJ1-6, the V gene TRBV18; 7 bases match TRBD1. The germline V gene encodes CDR1 KGHSH and CDR2 LQKENI. The trim removed 2 bases at V and 4 bases at J, leaving 5 bases unmatched. The CDR3 spans 16 residues. In nucleotides, the CDR3 is TGTGCCAGCTCACCATGGGACAGCAAATATAATTCACCCCTCCACTTT. Translated, it gives CASSPWDSKYNSPLHF.

The genes are TRBV7-8 and TRBJ2-1, with 13 positions matching TRBD2. Germline V lookup: CDR1 SGHVS, CDR2 FQNEAQ. V lost 7 bases, J lost 9 bases, and 9 bases stayed unmatched. The CDR3 consists of 15 residues. The chain's CDR3 is CASTRPGLAGLEQFF. The CDR3, as DNA: TGTGCCAGCACCCGACCGGGACTAGCGGGACTTGAGCAGTTCTTC.

This clone was counted once. The chain employs TRBV6-5 and TRBJ2-1; possibly TRBD1 or TRBD2 for D (5 bases each). Germline V CDR1 and CDR2: MNHEY, SVGAGI. The CDR3 spans 15 residues. The V end lost 8 bases, the J end lost 7 bases, and 21 bases lay between the germline ends. CDR3 amino acids: CASRTTPGTWNEQFF. The CDR3 bases are TGTGCCAGCCGCACTACCCCTGGGACGTGGAATGAGCAGTTCTTC.

The chain recombines TRBV2 with TRBJ1-5, with D hard to call. The CDR3 loop spans 13 amino acids. Trimming cost V 3 bases and J 7 bases, with 10 bases left between them. The germline V gene has CDR1 SNHLY and CDR2 FYNNEI. The CDR3 DNA reads TGTGCCAGCAGTGATGCTGAGAAACAGCCCCAGCATTTT. This gives the protein CASSDAEKQPQHF. Full variable domain (remainder filled in from reference TRBV2 and TRBJ1-5): EPEVTQTPSHQVTQMGQEVILRCVPISNHLYFYWYRQILGQKVEFLVSFYNNEISEKSEIFDDQFSVERPDGSNFTLKIRSTKLEDSAMYFCASSDAEKQPQHFGDGTRLSIL.

The V and J genes are TRBV9 and TRBJ2-1; 7 nucleotides align to TRBD2. This CDR3 spans 14 amino acids. Germline V CDR1 and CDR2: SGDLS, YYNGEE. V shed 1 base and J 8 bases; nucleotides not matched to a gene: 6. The CDR3 protein is CASSVLGTMYEQFF. The CDR3 region has the DNA TGTGCCAGCAGCGTATTGGGGACTATGTATGAGCAGTTCTTC. The full variable domain, rest sourced from reference TRBV9 and TRBJ2-1, is DSGVTQTPKHLITATGQRVTLRCSPRSGDLSVYWYQQSLDQGLQFLIQYYNGEERAKGNILERFSAQQFPDLHSELNLSSLELGDSALYFCASSVLGTMYEQFFGPGTRLTVL.